This T cell receptor beta chain comes out of a study of shared clonotypes between healthy human individuals. Broader study findings: It was the non-shared clonotypes that had lower generation probabilities than clonotypes shared by all four donors.

The trim removed 3 bases at V and 5 bases at J, leaving 10 bases unmatched. Germline lookup yields CDR1 GTSNPN and CDR2 SVGIG (reference sequence). The CDR3 covers 15 residues. Cells designated naive CD8 were CD45RO-negative and were positively selected for CCR7, with terminally differentiated effector memory CD45RA+ cells excluded. Libraries were prepared by immunoSEQ multiplex PCR; TCRdb keeps only in-frame clonotypes and omits some of them. The sample consists of millions of clones, about 95% of them appearing once. On this clone: Its antigen is undetermined.

Material for sequencing was naive CD8+ T cells sorted from blood. This rearrangement joins TRBV30 to TRBJ1-5, with TRBD1 matching over 7 bases. This receptor was identified in a man aged 18 to 30 in good health. CDR3 residues: CAWRTVGTEDQPQHF. In nucleotides, the CDR3 is TGTGCCTGGAGGACTGTCGGGACAGAGGATCAGCCCCAGCATTTT.